This TCR beta chain emerged from a study of T-cell memory formation after mild COVID-19. Study details: TCR clusters were mostly confined to one donor each.

TCRdb re-called the 5' RACE reads through MiXCR, storing one row per CDR3 protein. The repertoire holds about 400,000 distinct CDR3 sequences, with roughly 14% as singletons. Findings and caveats of the study: CM and EM subsets held most contracting CD4+ clones; EMRA held CD8+ ones. Pre-infection memory held some responding clones, suggesting pre-existing cross-reactive T cells responded.

The germline V gene has CDR1 LGHDT and CDR2 YNNKEL (reference sequence). V was clipped by 0 bases and J by 5 bases, with 16 bases between them. This CDR3 contains 16 residues. As for this clonotype: Its specificity is unknown.

The chain couples TRBV3-1 to TRBJ1-1; D is ambiguous. Sequenced material: PBMCs or a T cell subset sorted from them (not recorded which). The TCR comes from a man younger than 35 who had mild COVID-19 (a few samples of this study predate the infection). Cell type and time point are not known. The CDR3 DNA is TGTGCCAGCAGCCAAGAGCTTTCTGCCGGGAGGACTGAAGCTTTCTTT. Its protein product is CASSQELSAGRTEAFF.